These T cell receptor beta chains were read from a single sample in a study of cytomegalovirus exposure and HLA in healthy donors. Clones were read by immunoSEQ multiplex PCR, and TCRdb kept only the in-frame ones, dropping some. The sample records about 150,000 clones, approximately 75% being singletons. The sample taken for sequencing was PBMCs. These receptor sequences come from a young man in good health and CMV-seronegative. Both conserved end residues are part of each CDR3. The D gene is left open where the match is weak. A clone size is listed for some rows: how often the clone was seen (once, few, many), or a class if it is expanded.

j_gene | v_gene | d_gene | abundance | CDR3nt | CDR3aa
TRBJ1-2 | TRBV30 | . | few | TGTGCCTGGGGAGGGTGGCTGGATGGCTACACCTTC | CAWGGWLDGYTF
TRBJ1-2 | TRBV27 | . | . | TGTGCCAGCAGTTTATCCAGCCCCACAGACTACAGGGATCGTGGCTACACCTTC | CASSLSSPTDYRDRGYTF
TRBJ2-3 | TRBV11-2 | . | . | TGTGCCAGCACCCCGGTTCGCGGATCGGATACGCAGTATTTT | CASTPVRGSDTQYF
TRBJ1-4 | TRBV5-1 | . | . | TGCGCCAGCAGCTTGGGTCCTTGGCAGGGCGATGAAAAACTGTTTTTT | CASSLGPWQGDEKLFF
TRBJ2-7 | TRBV7-3 | TRBD1 | once | TGTGCCAGCAGCCCGGCAACGGACAGGGGATACGAGCAGTACTTC | CASSPATDRGYEQYF
TRBJ2-5 | TRBV14 | . | . | TGTGCCAGCAGCCGAAGCAGGGTAGCATACCAAGAGACCCAGTACTTC | CASSRSRVAYQETQYF
TRBJ2-3 | TRBV29-1 | . | . | TGCAGCGTAACCGGACAGAGCACAGATACGCAGTATTTT | CSVTGQSTDTQYF
TRBJ1-2 | TRBV19 | TRBD1 | . | TGTGCCAGTAGAGGGACAGGGCAGATGGGCTACACCTTC | CASRGTGQMGYTF
TRBJ1-2 | TRBV9 | TRBD1 | . | TGTGCCAGCAGCGTAGGTACAGGGGCCTATGGCTACACCTTC | CASSVGTGAYGYTF
TRBJ1-1 | TRBV11-1 | . | . | TGTGCCAGCAGCTTACAGGGGAACACTGAAGCTTTCTTT | CASSLQGNTEAFF
TRBJ2-1 | TRBV27 | . | . | TGTGCCAGCAGTTTACGGGGGTCCTACAATGAGCAGTTCTTC | CASSLRGSYNEQFF
TRBJ2-1 | TRBV9 | TRBD1 | . | TGTGCCAGCAGCTACGGACAGGCTTACAATGAGCAGTTCTTC | CASSYGQAYNEQFF
TRBJ2-3 | TRBV6-1 | TRBD1 | . | TGTGCCAGCAGTGCCGCGGGGACAGGGAGCACAGATACGCAGTATTTT | CASSAAGTGSTDTQYF
TRBJ1-2 | TRBV4-1 | . | few | TGCGCCAGCAGCCAAGAAGCAGGGTGGAGCTATGGCTACACCTTC | CASSQEAGWSYGYTF
TRBJ2-3 | TRBV19 | TRBD2 | . | TGTGCCAGTAGCCTATCACCCGGGGGGTCGGATACGCAGTATTTT | CASSLSPGGSDTQYF
TRBJ1-2 | TRBV6-5 | TRBD1 | . | TGTGCCAGCAGCCTTTCGACAGGGGGTTATGGCTACACCTTC | CASSLSTGGYGYTF
TRBJ2-6 | TRBV5-1 | . | . | TGCGCCAGCAGCCCGGTGGGGGGAACCGGGGCCAACGGCCTGACTTTC | CASSPVGGTGANGLTF
TRBJ2-3 | TRBV5-1 | TRBD2 | . | TGCGCCAGCAGCCTACCGAGCGGGGGGCCAGATACGCAGTATTTT | CASSLPSGGPDTQYF
TRBJ2-5 | TRBV19 | . | once | TGTGCCAGTAGCGCCAGGGGAGAGGGCTTGGAGACCCAGTACTTC | CASSARGEGLETQYF
TRBJ2-5 | TRBV6-5 | TRBD2 | . | TGTGCCAGCCCTCGGGAGGGTTTAAAGACCCAGTACTTC | CASPREGLKTQYF
TRBJ2-4 | TRBV27 | TRBD2 | . | TGTGCCAGCAGTCCGCTTTGGGGGGGTCAAGCCAAAAACATTCAGTACTTC | CASSPLWGGQAKNIQYF
TRBJ1-6 | TRBV28 | TRBD1 | few | TGTGCCAGCACTCCTGACAGGGGCCCAAATAATTCACCCCTCCACTTT | CASTPDRGPNNSPLHF
TRBJ2-1 | TRBV15 | . | . | TGTGCCACCAGCAGACACTCTGCGGACTCCTACAATGAGCAGTTCTTC | CATSRHSADSYNEQFF
TRBJ1-2 | TRBV6-5 | . | . | TGTGCCAGCAGTGATGGCACAGCCAACTATGGCTACACCTTC | CASSDGTANYGYTF
TRBJ1-2 | TRBV29-1 | TRBD1 | . | TGCAGCGTCGAATCCCGGACAGGGGGCTTTGGGTATGGCTACACCTTC | CSVESRTGGFGYGYTF
TRBJ1-2 | TRBV18 | . | . | TGTGCCAGCTCACCCTCAAGGGGGTACCATTATGGCTACACCTTC | CASSPSRGYHYGYTF
TRBJ1-1 | TRBV7-6 | . | . | TGTGCCAGCAGCTCCCTGGAGGGGAACACTGAAGCTTTCTTT | CASSSLEGNTEAFF
TRBJ2-4 | TRBV7-3 | TRBD2 | . | TGTGCCAGCAGCTTAATTGCGGGGGGGCCGGGAAACAGTCAGTACTTC | CASSLIAGGPGNSQYF
TRBJ2-2 | TRBV29-1 | TRBD2 | . | TGCAGCGTTGTAGCGGGGGAGTACACCGGGGAGCTGTTTTTT | CSVVAGEYTGELFF
TRBJ1-5 | TRBV6-6 | . | . | TGTGCCAGCCTCGCAGGGGGCAATCAGCCCCAGCATTTT | CASLAGGNQPQHF
TRBJ1-1 | TRBV2 | . | . | TGTGCCAGCACTTATAGTGAAGCTTTCTTT | CASTYSEAFF
TRBJ2-2 | TRBV11-2 | TRBD2 | . | TGTGCCAGCAGCTTGATAAGTGTAGCGGGGGCAACCGGCGGGGAGCTGTTTTTT | CASSLISVAGATGGELFF
TRBJ1-1 | TRBV19 | . | . | TGTGCCAGTAGTATCAGCAGCGCTGAAGCTTTCTTT | CASSISSAEAFF
TRBJ2-3 | TRBV11-3 | . | once | TGTGCCAGCAGCTTAGGGGATGGGACATATACGCAGTATTTT | CASSLGDGTYTQYF
TRBJ2-7 | TRBV15 | TRBD1 | once | TGTGCCACCAGCAGAACGCGTGGACAGGCATCCTACGAGCAGTACTTC | CATSRTRGQASYEQYF
TRBJ2-1 | TRBV5-5 | TRBD2 | . | TGTGCCAGCAGCTCCCGCTTTCCTAGCGGTGCTGCGAGCTCCTACAATGAGCAGTTCTTC | CASSSRFPSGAASSYNEQFF
TRBJ1-2 | TRBV6-6 | . | . | TGTGCCAGCAGTTACTTTACTGGACAGCCCGGCGGCTACACCTTC | CASSYFTGQPGGYTF
TRBJ1-2 | TRBV19 | TRBD1 | . | TGTGCCAGTAGTAACCAGGGGGCGCAGAGGTATGGCTACACCTTC | CASSNQGAQRYGYTF
TRBJ1-1 | TRBV19 | . | . | TGTGCCAGTAGTATTACAGAGAACACTGAAGCTTTCTTT | CASSITENTEAFF
TRBJ2-5 | TRBV11-2 | . | . | TGTGCCAGCAGCCGCCTCGGAGGGGACCAAGAGACCCAGTACTTC | CASSRLGGDQETQYF
TRBJ2-5 | TRBV9 | TRBD2 | . | TGTGCCAGCAGCGTAGCTGGCGGGGGAAGGGAGACCCAGTACTTC | CASSVAGGGRETQYF
TRBJ1-6 | TRBV7-2 | . | . | TGTGCCAGCACCAAGGACAGCTTTAATTCACCCCTCCACTTT | CASTKDSFNSPLHF